A single sample is the source of the 18 T cell receptor beta chains below, sequenced in a study of identical twins. TCRdb re-derived calls from the 5' RACE reads in MiXCR, one entry per CDR3 protein. The data hold about 790,000 distinct CDR3 sequences, with about 20% observed a single time. The data also belong to a second study, concerning T cells expressing NK-cell markers.

The sample was PBMCs. All receptors derive from a woman aged 18-29 years in good health.

At least ten counts were recorded for this clonotype. The chain uses TRBV4-1 and TRBJ2-3; 10 bases map to TRBD1. V was pared by 3 bases and J by 6 bases, with 12 bases of the junction left unmatched. CDR1 MGHRA and CDR2 YSYEKL come from the germline V gene. CDR3 length: 17 residues. CDR3 DNA sequence: TGCGCCAGCAGCCACGTGGGATGGGACAGGGGAATCGATACGCAGTATTTT. Translation: CASSHVGWDRGIDTQYF.

CDR3 DNA: TGCAGTGCTAGATCGTACGTGGGGGCTGACGAGCAGTACTTC. This gives the protein CSARSYVGADEQYF. V and J are TRBV20-1 and TRBJ2-7; D is possibly TRBD1 (6 bases). V was cut by 2 bases and J by 5 bases, with 16 bases left in between. CDR1 and CDR2 (germline): DFQATT, SNEGSKA (reference sequence). The CDR3 consists of 14 residues.

The rearrangement uses TRBV10-2 and TRBJ1-1; TRBD1 matches at 8 bases. The V and J ends lost 10 bases and 5 bases, in that order; junction bases with no gene match: 6. The V gene's germline CDR1 is WSHSY and CDR2 SAAADI. The CDR3 consists of 12 residues. The CDR3 bases are TGCGCCACCAAACAGGGGGATACTGAAGCTTTCTTT. This translates into CATKQGDTEAFF.

A few counts support this clonotype. The chain recombines TRBV20-1 with TRBJ2-3; TRBD2 might be the D (5 bases). The CDR3 extends over 14 amino acids. Between the trimmed V and J ends, which lost 1 base and 1 base, there was a span of 9 bases. CDR1 is DFQATT and CDR2 is SNEGSKA in the germline V gene (reference sequence). CDR3 nucleotide sequence: TGCAGTGCTAGAGTGAGGGTGGGCACAGATACGCAGTATTTT. Translated: CSARVRVGTDTQYF.

This clonotype was observed a few times. Here the CDR3 DNA reads TGTGCCAGCAGCTTTCAGAGACTTACCTACGAGCAGTACTTC. This codes for CASSFQRLTYEQYF. The rearrangement uses TRBV7-2 and TRBJ2-7; D is unresolved. CDR1 SGHTA and CDR2 FQGNSA come from the germline V gene. V lost 3 bases to trimming and J lost 2 bases, with 11 bases between them. This CDR3 is 14 amino acids long. The full variable domain, rest sourced from reference TRBV7-2 and TRBJ2-7, is GAGVSQSPSNKVTEKGKDVELRCDPISGHTALYWYRQSLGQGLEFLIYFQGNSAPDKSGLPSDRFSAERTGGSVSTLTIQRTQQEDSAVYLCASSFQRLTYEQYFGPGTRLTVT.

The sample holds a few counts of this clonotype. This sequence joins TRBV20-1 and TRBJ2-3; D unclear. Trimming shortened V by 4 bases and J by 2 bases, and 10 bases separated the two germline ends. This CDR3 is built from 13 residues. In germline, CDR1 is DFQATT, CDR2 SNEGSKA (reference sequence). The DNA for the CDR3 is TGCAGTGCTACCCCGACTTCCACAGATACGCAGTATTTT. Its translation is CSATPTSTDTQYF.

This clonotype turned up a few times. The genes are TRBV6-1 and TRBJ1-1, with 9 bases identical to TRBD1. Germline loops: CDR1 MNHNS, CDR2 SASEGT. The CDR3 runs to 12 residues. The V gene end was trimmed by 6 bases and the J gene end by 6 bases; junction bases not matched to a gene: 2. The CDR3 here is CASRGQGPEAFF. CDR3 nucleotide sequence: TGTGCCAGCAGGGGACAGGGTCCTGAAGCTTTCTTT.

This clonotype showed up just a few times. CDR3 DNA sequence: TGTGCCAGCAGCGGGGGGGTTGCCGGCATTCAGTACTTC. This gives the protein CASSGGVAGIQYF. The chain has TRBV14 and TRBJ2-4, with 7 nucleotides matching TRBD2. The J segment lost 9 bases and the V segment lost 5 bases, leaving 7 bases of the junction unmatched. Germline V lookup: CDR1 SGHDN, CDR2 FVKESK. This CDR3 is built from 13 residues.

The V and J genes are TRBV5-1 and TRBJ1-2; 7 nucleotides align to TRBD1. Germline V gene data show CDR1 as SGHRS and CDR2 as YFSETQ. The CDR3 is 16 amino acids. V dropped 5 bases and J dropped 4; count of bases not matched to a gene: 14. CDR3 loop: CASRTRTGEGGYGYTF. CDR3 DNA: TGCGCCAGCAGAACGAGAACAGGGGAAGGTGGCTATGGCTACACCTTC.

This rearrangement joins TRBV6-1 to TRBJ2-3, with a weak D call TRBD1 (6 bases). Per the germline V gene, CDR1 is MNHNS and CDR2 is SASEGT. V was trimmed by 5 bases and J by 2 bases, leaving 17 bases between them. The CDR3 consists of 16 residues. CDR3 residues: CASSKRYGGSTDTQYF. As DNA, the CDR3 is TGTGCCAGCAGTAAGCGGTATGGGGGCTCCACAGATACGCAGTATTTT.

Only a few counts were recorded for this clonotype. The J gene is TRBJ1-2, the V gene TRBV5-1; D might be TRBD1 (6 bases). V lost 6 bases, J lost 4 bases, and 16 bases lay in between. Germline V lookup: CDR1 SGHRS, CDR2 YFSETQ. This CDR3 contains 14 residues. In DNA form, the CDR3 reads TGCGCCAGCACCCCACCGGGACAACCCTATGGCTACACCTTC. Translation: CASTPPGQPYGYTF.

The rearrangement joins TRBV12-3 or TRBV12-4 to TRBJ1-2, with 7 bases lining up with TRBD1. Trimming cost V 6 bases and J 8 bases; bases outside gene matches: 9. This CDR3 comprises 13 residues. The chain's CDR3 is CASSPGTVGGYTF. CDR3 sequence (DNA): TGTGCCAGCAGCCCCGGGACAGTCGGGGGCTACACCTTC.

The CDR3 protein is CASSPEAGTGLRKLFF. The CDR3 DNA reads as TGTGCCAGCAGTCCCGAAGCGGGGACAGGTTTGCGAAAACTGTTTTTT. This chain joins TRBV12-3 or TRBV12-4 and TRBJ1-4; TRBD1 matches 8 bases. J lost 10 bases, V lost 5 bases, and 15 bases had no gene match. The CDR3 contains 16 residues.

This clonotype was picked up a small number of times. The CDR3 loop reads CATSPGGTGELFF. CDR3 DNA: TGTGCCACCTCGCCGGGGGGGACCGGGGAGCTGTTTTTT. The chain combines TRBV10-3 with TRBJ2-2; TRBD2 aligns across 8 bases. CDR1 is ENHRY, CDR2 SYGVKD, per germline. With V trimmed by 10 bases and J by 5 bases, 6 bases remained unmatched. The CDR3 is made up of 13 amino acids.

This clonotype was observed a few times. J is TRBJ2-7 and V is TRBV20-1; 9 positions agree with TRBD2. V dropped 6 bases and J dropped 6; count of bases not matched to a gene: 12. The germline gives CDR1 DFQATT, CDR2 SNEGSKA (reference sequence). CDR3 size: 14 residues. The CDR3 loop reads CSAFPGTSPGEQYF. In DNA, the CDR3 is TGCAGTGCCTTCCCCGGGACTAGCCCCGGCGAGCAGTACTTC.

This clonotype has just one count. V usage is TRBV20-1 and J usage is TRBJ2-5; 7 bases line up with TRBD2. The CDR3 length is 13 residues. CDR1 and CDR2 from the germline V gene are DFQATT and SNEGSKA (reference sequence). Trimming took 5 bases from V and 0 from J; bases not matched to a gene: 3. Here the CDR3 reads CSAEGTNQETQYF. CDR3 coding DNA: TGCAGTGCTGAAGGGACTAACCAAGAGACCCAGTACTTC.

V gene TRBV6-1 combines with J gene TRBJ2-6, with D possibly matching TRBD1 (5 bases). V dropped 10 bases and J dropped 3 bases, with 16 bases sitting between them. Germline loops: CDR1 MNHNS, CDR2 SASEGT. The CDR3 is 15 residues long. CDR3 in DNA: TGTGCCACCTCTTTAGGGGCGCTTGGGGCCAACGTCCTGACTTTC. The encoded protein is CATSLGALGANVLTF.

The genes are TRBV27 and TRBJ2-7; D call uncertain. Trimming shortened V by 3 bases and J by 3 bases, and 12 bases separated the two germline ends. The germline V gene encodes CDR1 MNHEY and CDR2 SMNVEV (reference sequence). The CDR3 contains 14 residues. For the CDR3, the DNA is TGTGCCAGCAGTTTTCGCCGTTCGAACTACGAGCAGTACTTC. Translating gives CASSFRRSNYEQYF.